These T cell receptor beta chains were read from a single sample in a study of cytomegalovirus exposure and HLA in healthy donors. The protocol was immunoSEQ multiplex PCR, while the TCRdb copy is restricted to in-frame clones and leaves out a portion. The profile shows tens of thousands of clones, about 73% of them singletons. The sequenced sample was PBMCs. The origin of the receptors is a middle-aged woman in good health and CMV-seropositive. Both conserved end residues are part of each CDR3.

V: TRBV7-2; J: TRBJ1-5; CDR3: CASSRYRVGQPQHF
V: TRBV5-1; J: TRBJ1-1; CDR3: CASSLQGVFAEAFF
V: TRBV6-6; J: .; CDR3: CASKRRQGIDEQYF
V: TRBV9; J: TRBJ2-1; CDR3: CASSVDGTGGRGVYNEQFF
V: TRBV4-3; J: TRBJ2-2; CDR3: CASSHGTGNTGELFF
V: TRBV10-3; J: TRBJ1-1; CDR3: CAISGLDTEAFF
V: TRBV2; J: TRBJ2-1; CDR3: CASRGLAGMNEQFF
V: TRBV5-1; J: TRBJ2-3; CDR3: CASSSSGSTDTQYF
V: TRBV7-2; J: TRBJ1-5; CDR3: CASSSTTGPNSNQPQHF
V: TRBV14; J: TRBJ1-2; CDR3: CASSPRQVTGYTF
V: TRBV5-6; J: TRBJ2-2; CDR3: CASSLGARQAGELFF